A selection of T cell receptor beta chains follows, all from one sample in a study of blood T cell repertoires in COVID-19. TCRdb keeps only in-frame clones here, not all; method: immunoSEQ multiplex PCR. Of 150,000 to 200,000 clones in the sample, 78% were seen once. The sample consisted of peripheral blood. These receptors were obtained from a woman older than 75 with active or convalescent COVID-19. Both conserved end residues are part of each CDR3. Each record gives: J gene, V gene, CDR3 protein.

J gene: TRBJ2-7
V gene: TRBV19
CDR3 protein: CASSILSRTGSYEQYF

J gene: TRBJ2-3
V gene: TRBV2
CDR3 protein: CAIGQGIPTDTQYF

J gene: TRBJ2-3
V gene: TRBV5-1
CDR3 protein: CASRLETQIPDTQYF

J gene: TRBJ2-3
V gene: TRBV7-9
CDR3 protein: CASSPHRTSGGIDTQYF

J gene: TRBJ2-3
V gene: TRBV5-1
CDR3 protein: CASSLASGVRTDTQYF

J gene: TRBJ2-3
V gene: TRBV27
CDR3 protein: CASSLVLAGTPSTDTQYF

J gene: TRBJ2-6
V gene: TRBV7-3
CDR3 protein: CASSVDSSGANVLTF

J gene: TRBJ1-4
V gene: TRBV6-5
CDR3 protein: CASSYSGTGLEKLFF

J gene: TRBJ2-2
V gene: TRBV27
CDR3 protein: CASSFDPGHKNTGELFF

J gene: TRBJ2-7
V gene: TRBV7-9
CDR3 protein: CASSPPQGIYYEQYF

J gene: TRBJ2-2
V gene: TRBV24-1
CDR3 protein: CATEGQAYTGELFF

J gene: TRBJ1-1
V gene: TRBV12-5
CDR3 protein: CASGLVLTGDLTEAFF

J gene: TRBJ1-5
V gene: TRBV27
CDR3 protein: CASSFFRGDQPQHF

J gene: TRBJ1-5
V gene: TRBV2
CDR3 protein: CASSEDRGGGQPQHF

J gene: TRBJ1-6
V gene: TRBV27
CDR3 protein: CASSLAFQGFVSPLHF

J gene: TRBJ2-3
V gene: TRBV9
CDR3 protein: CASSVGTSGYTDTQYF

J gene: TRBJ1-1
V gene: TRBV5-1
CDR3 protein: CASSWMGQGLTEAFF

J gene: TRBJ1-5
V gene: TRBV21-1
CDR3 protein: CASSKGWPRNQPQHF

J gene: TRBJ1-2
V gene: TRBV3-1/TRBV3-2
CDR3 protein: CASSSRWDRGGYTF

J gene: TRBJ1-4
V gene: TRBV6-5
CDR3 protein: CASSNQGFEKLFF

J gene: TRBJ2-1
V gene: TRBV2
CDR3 protein: CASSVAGRGNEQFF

J gene: TRBJ2-7
V gene: TRBV5-6
CDR3 protein: CASSDRGNYEQYF

J gene: TRBJ2-5
V gene: TRBV4-3
CDR3 protein: CASSQDGGGGETQYF

J gene: TRBJ2-1
V gene: TRBV3-1/TRBV3-2
CDR3 protein: CASSHSLFSGLDYNEQFF

J gene: TRBJ2-2
V gene: TRBV3-1/TRBV3-2
CDR3 protein: CASSLQGTAYTGELFF

J gene: TRBJ1-5
V gene: TRBV28
CDR3 protein: CASSFTGNNQPQHF

J gene: TRBJ2-7
V gene: TRBV27
CDR3 protein: CASSLTTGGSYEQYF

J gene: TRBJ2-2
V gene: TRBV6-5
CDR3 protein: CASGQGVTGELFF

J gene: TRBJ2-1
V gene: TRBV5-4
CDR3 protein: CASSFAQTSSYNEQFF

J gene: TRBJ1-5
V gene: TRBV18
CDR3 protein: CASSPVPGSNQPQHF

J gene: TRBJ1-5
V gene: TRBV2
CDR3 protein: CASSGQGDNQPQHF

J gene: TRBJ2-2
V gene: TRBV24-1
CDR3 protein: CATSDLGQLNTGELFF

J gene: TRBJ2-1
V gene: TRBV4-3
CDR3 protein: CASSQDGGNNEQFF

J gene: TRBJ2-5
V gene: TRBV6-1
CDR3 protein: CASSAVPTGIQETQYF

J gene: TRBJ1-1
V gene: TRBV6-5
CDR3 protein: CASSYGGDTEAFF

J gene: TRBJ1-5
V gene: TRBV5-1
CDR3 protein: CASSLGQNSNQPQHF

J gene: TRBJ2-7
V gene: TRBV27
CDR3 protein: CASSTLGGLGAEQYF

J gene: TRBJ2-1
V gene: TRBV2
CDR3 protein: CASSLDSPTYNEQFF

J gene: TRBJ2-3
V gene: TRBV5-1
CDR3 protein: CASSPGTTPADTQYF

J gene: TRBJ2-2
V gene: TRBV28
CDR3 protein: CASSYRGLTGELFF

J gene: TRBJ2-7
V gene: TRBV18
CDR3 protein: CASSPMGLAGGSYEQYF

J gene: TRBJ2-1
V gene: TRBV10-2
CDR3 protein: CASSPSNEQFF